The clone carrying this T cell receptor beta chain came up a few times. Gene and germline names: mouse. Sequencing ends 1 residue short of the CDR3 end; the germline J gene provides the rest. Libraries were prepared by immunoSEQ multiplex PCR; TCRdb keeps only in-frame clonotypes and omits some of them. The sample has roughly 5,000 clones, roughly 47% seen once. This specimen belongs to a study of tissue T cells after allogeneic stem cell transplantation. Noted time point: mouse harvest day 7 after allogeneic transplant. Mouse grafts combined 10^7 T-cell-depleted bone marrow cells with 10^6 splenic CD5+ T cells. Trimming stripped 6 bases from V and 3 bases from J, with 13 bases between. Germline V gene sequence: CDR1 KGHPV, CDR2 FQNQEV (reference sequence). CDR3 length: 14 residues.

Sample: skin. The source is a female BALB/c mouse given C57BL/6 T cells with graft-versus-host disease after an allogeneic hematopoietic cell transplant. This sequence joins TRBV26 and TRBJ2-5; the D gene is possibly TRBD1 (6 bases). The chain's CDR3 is CASSLQGGQDTQYF. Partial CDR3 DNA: TGTGCCAGCAGCCTACAGGGTGGGCAAGACACCCAGTAC.